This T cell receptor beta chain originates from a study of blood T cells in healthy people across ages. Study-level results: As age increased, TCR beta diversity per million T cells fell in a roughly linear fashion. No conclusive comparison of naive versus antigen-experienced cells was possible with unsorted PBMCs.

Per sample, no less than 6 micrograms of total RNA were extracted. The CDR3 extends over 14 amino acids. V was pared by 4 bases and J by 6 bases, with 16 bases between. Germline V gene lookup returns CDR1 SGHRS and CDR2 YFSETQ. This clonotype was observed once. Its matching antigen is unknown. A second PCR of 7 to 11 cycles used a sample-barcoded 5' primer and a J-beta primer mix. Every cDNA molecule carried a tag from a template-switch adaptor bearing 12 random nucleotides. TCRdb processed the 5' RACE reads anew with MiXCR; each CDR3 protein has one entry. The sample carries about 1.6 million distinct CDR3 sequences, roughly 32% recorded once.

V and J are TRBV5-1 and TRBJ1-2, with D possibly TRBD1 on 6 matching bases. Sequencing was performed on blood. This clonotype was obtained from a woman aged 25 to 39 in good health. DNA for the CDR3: TGCGCCAGCAGCCTTGCCGGGGGCGCGGATGGCTACACCTTC. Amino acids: CASSLAGGADGYTF. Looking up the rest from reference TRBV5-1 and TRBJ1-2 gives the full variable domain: KAGVTQTPRYLIKTRGQQVTLSCSPISGHRSVSWYQQTPGQGLQFLFEYFSETQRNKGNFPGRFSGRQFSNSRSEMNVSTLELGDSALYLCASSLAGGADGYTFGSGTRLTVV.